This T cell receptor beta chain is from a study of blood T cell repertoires in COVID-19 (dated by TCRdb to between 2020 and 2021). At the level of the whole study: Samples from collaborators originated in the United States, Italy and Spain and spanned both the acute and convalescent phases of COVID-19. Where available, HLA class I and class II types were taken from metadata supplied by the sample provider and were not determined by assay-based typing. Samples were obtained from the ongoing ImmuneRACE study (first 160 participants) and from about 1,300 subjects provided by 6 global collaborators. The prospective study material was composed of cDNA or gDNA derived from T cells, B-cell-depleted T cells, or PBMCs. A de-identified subject ID, COVID-19 status, age in years and sex were almost always included in the sample metadata. Subjects who had been exposed to COVID-19, were actively infected with it, or had recovered from it provided the deeply sampled blood TCRbeta repertoires that made up the dataset. A freely available public database, intended as a resource for researchers studying the immune response to SARS-CoV-2, is where the repertoires were released.

Unmatched junction bases come to 6, with V trimmed by 1 base and J by 2 bases. As encoded in the germline V gene, CDR1 is SGHVS while CDR2 is FNYEAQ. From its cysteine to its phenylalanine, the CDR3 spans 16 amino acids. Only the CDR3 DNA is retained, 48 bases long and in frame from the first base. Overall study outcomes, separate from this receptor: The quantity of clinical and demographic metadata differed by source and by participant and was supplied without curation.

Participants in the prospective study were aged roughly 18 to 100 years, lived in 24 United States geographic areas, and enrolled through a virtual design. Cohort assignment in the prospective study relied on participant-reported clinical history from a screening survey and a study questionnaire. Recovered participants in ImmuneRACE Cohort 3 were defined as having two consecutive negative NP/OP PCR tests, clearance from a healthcare professional, or resolution of symptoms. Mobile phlebotomists in the prospective study collected whole blood, serum and a nasopharyngeal or oropharyngeal swab from every participant. Prospective study participants could optionally give additional blood draws and questionnaires over an approximately two-month period. Before DNA extraction, blood samples from the prospective study were shipped at room temperature or frozen. Points on this clone: No antigen is known for it. One base away there is no much larger clone; base qualities are not given.

TCRbeta CDR3 regions were amplified from genomic DNA by means of the immunoSEQ Assay, a bias-controlled multiplex PCR. As for the authors' bioinformatics: Nucleated cell counts per sample were estimated from amplification of reference gene primers within the assay. Sequence reads were collapsed and filtered to measure the absolute abundance of every unique TCRbeta CDR3 rearrangement. For each sample, productive Simpson clonality was calculated as the square root of Simpson's diversity index across productive rearrangements. TCRdb took over this immuneACCESS table, retaining in-frame rearrangements with V and J assigned. Such tables are incomplete; in checked studies, under half of the missing clones stem from an unresolved V gene, and the remainder is unexplained. D and trimming were read from the DNA, whereas the V and J calls and clone size are those reported in that table. Here the sample has 200,000 to 250,000 clones; 65% to 85% occur a single time. The top ten clones comprise about 3.4% of the sample.

The origin of this receptor is a woman aged 55-69 years who had recovered from COVID-19. This receptor chain uses TRBV7-6 and TRBJ2-7; 9 bases in between match TRBD1. The sample consisted of PBMCs or T cells enriched from blood (not recorded which). The nucleotides read TGTGCCAGCAGCTTAGGGGGACAGGGCCGTCCCTACGAGCAGTACTTC. Its coded protein is CASSLGGQGRPYEQYF.